This T cell receptor beta chain was observed in a study of cytomegalovirus exposure and HLA in healthy donors. Across the study: Most genotyped donors, roughly 80% of around 370, had Caucasian-associated genetic ancestry. Points from the study as a whole: Association of a missense DCLRE1C variant with TCR beta V- and J-gene trimming was reported in a later analysis. Most TCR sequences proved rare, with some public TCRs found in many donors.

A remark on this clone: Its specificity is not known.

The PCR was carried out with 60 Vbeta primers and 13 Jbeta primers. The assay was immunoSEQ multiplex PCR, and TCRdb's table has in-frame clones only and misses some. The sample has approximately 100,000 clones, around 65% seen once. Germline V gene data show CDR1 as SGDLS and CDR2 as YYNGEE. CDR3 length: 16 residues. V gave up 3 bases and J gave up 5 bases; unmatched junction bases: 9. The V call is TRBV9, the J call TRBJ2-1; 9 bases are shared with TRBD2. This sequence originates from a woman aged 45-65 years in good health and CMV-seronegative. Material: PBMCs. CDR3 nucleotides: TGTGCCAGCAGCGAGGGGACTAGCACTTGGAACAATGAGCAGTTCTTC. Translating it yields CASSEGTSTWNNEQFF.